Below, one T cell receptor beta chain is given with its context. The antigen it binds to is not known. No per-base quality is available; no much larger clone lies one base away. TCRbeta CDR3 regions were amplified from genomic DNA using the immunoSEQ Assay, a bias-controlled multiplex PCR. As for the original processing: Nucleated cell counts per sample were estimated from amplification of reference gene primers within the assay. Sequence reads were collapsed and filtered to measure the absolute abundance of every unique TCRbeta CDR3 rearrangement. For each sample, productive Simpson clonality was calculated by taking the square root of Simpson's diversity index across productive rearrangements. Sourced from immuneACCESS, this table was stored by TCRdb with only in-frame sequences that have V and J called. A share of the clones is absent; for the studies checked, an unresolved V gene accounts for under half, and the remainder has no known explanation. V, J and clone size are taken as reported in that table, and D and trimming were inferred from the DNA itself. For this sample there are roughly 150,000 clones; around 80% appear just once. The biggest ten clones account for around 15% of the sample.

The data were obtained in a study of blood T cell repertoires in COVID-19 (dated by TCRdb to about 2020). For the study in its entirety: The collaborator samples originated in the United States, Italy and Spain and spanned the acute and convalescent phases of COVID-19. The material from the prospective study consisted of cDNA or gDNA derived from T cells, B-cell-depleted T cells, or PBMCs. The dataset comprised deeply sampled blood TCRbeta repertoires from subjects exposed to, actively infected with, or recovered from COVID-19. A freely available public database, intended as a resource for researchers studying the immune response to SARS-CoV-2, is where the repertoires were released. The samples were drawn from two sources: the first 160 participants of the ongoing ImmuneRACE study, and over 950 subjects contributed by 6 global collaborators. Nearly every sample came with metadata listing a de-identified subject ID, COVID-19 status, age in years and sex. Where available, HLA class I and class II types were taken from metadata supplied by the sample provider and were not determined by assay-based typing.

Here is what the overall study found, with its caveats: Clinical and demographic metadata were provided uncurated, with the amount varying by source and participant.

Collaborating institutions collected whole blood in K2EDTA tubes following their own protocols. Collaborator samples were shipped for TCRbeta analysis as frozen whole blood, isolated PBMCs, or DNA extracted from either sample type. CDR1 and CDR2 (MNHEY, SVGAGI) derive from the germline V gene. The CDR3, from cysteine to phenylalanine, totals 15 residues. The sequence is cut down to CDR3 DNA, 45 bases in frame from base 1. Trimming at the junction amounts to 7 bases on V and 5 bases on J, and the germline ends lie 17 bases apart. This receptor was obtained from a human donor with acute or convalescent COVID-19. The donor label of this sample is uncertain. Recombination connected TRBV6-5 to TRBJ2-2, and TRBD2 may be the D gene, going by 6 matching bases. Material for sequencing was peripheral blood. The DNA sequence is given as TGTGCCAGCAATACTTGGGGGGTCCCGACCGGGGAGCTGTTTTTT. Its product reads: CASNTWGVPTGELFF.